Described below is a single T cell receptor (beta chain) sequence and its context. Its target is unknown. The germline CDR1 and CDR2 sequences are MGHRA and YSYEKL. The CDR3 is 14 amino acids. The ends were cut back, 9 bases at V and 0 bases at J, with 12 bases in the middle. The donors gave bone marrow, and they were healthy. The sample is drawn from a study of cytomegalovirus exposure and HLA in healthy donors. Study summary: The study's early data release held around 85 million unique TCRs from HLA-typed donors.

Study-level results: Earlier analysis yielded a pattern in which most TCR beta V segments were productive about 87% or about 30% of the time.

PCR primers comprised 60 Vbeta and 13 Jbeta primers. Sequenced by immunoSEQ multiplex PCR; TCRdb stores in-frame clones only, minus some. The sample records 100,000 to 150,000 clones, under 85% being singletons. The sequencing sample was made of PBMCs. This receptor was obtained from a woman aged 45-65 years in good health and CMV-seropositive. V gene TRBV4-1 combines with J gene TRBJ2-1; D call uncertain. DNA for the CDR3: TGCGCCAGAACCCGCGGTTTCTCCTACAATGAGCAGTTCTTC. Protein product: CARTRGFSYNEQFF.